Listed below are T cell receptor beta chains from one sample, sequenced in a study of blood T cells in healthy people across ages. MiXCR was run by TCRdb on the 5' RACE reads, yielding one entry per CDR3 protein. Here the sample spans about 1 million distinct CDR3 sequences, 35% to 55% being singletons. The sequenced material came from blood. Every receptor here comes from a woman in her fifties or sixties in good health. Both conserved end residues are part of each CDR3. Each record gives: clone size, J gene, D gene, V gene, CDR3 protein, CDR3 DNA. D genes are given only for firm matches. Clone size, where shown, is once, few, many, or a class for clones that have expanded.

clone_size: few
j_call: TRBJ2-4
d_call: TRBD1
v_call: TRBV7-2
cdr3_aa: CASSLEGRGSANLAKNIQYF
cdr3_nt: TGTGCCAGCAGTCTAGAAGGCAGGGGGTCCGCTAATCTAGCCAAAAACATTCAGTACTTC

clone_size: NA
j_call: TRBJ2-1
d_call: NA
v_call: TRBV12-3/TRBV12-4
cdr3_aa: CASRPPGDEQFF
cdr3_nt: TGTGCCAGCAGACCCCCCGGGGATGAGCAGTTCTTC

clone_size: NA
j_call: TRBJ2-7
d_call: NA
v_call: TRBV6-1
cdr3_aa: CASRKLGGDEQYF
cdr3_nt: TGTGCCAGCAGGAAGCTGGGCGGGGACGAGCAGTACTTC

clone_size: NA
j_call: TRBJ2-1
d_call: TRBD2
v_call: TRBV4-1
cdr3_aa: CASSQGALAGDEQFF
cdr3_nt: TGCGCCAGCAGCCAAGGGGCCCTAGCGGGAGATGAGCAGTTCTTC

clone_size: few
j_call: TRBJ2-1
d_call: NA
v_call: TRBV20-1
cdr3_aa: CSAREGWSNNEQFF
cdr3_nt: TGCAGTGCCCGCGAGGGGTGGAGCAACAATGAGCAGTTCTTC

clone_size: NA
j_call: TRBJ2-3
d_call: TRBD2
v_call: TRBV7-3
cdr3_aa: CASSLGIAGGVDTQYF
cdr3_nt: TGTGCCAGCAGCTTAGGGATAGCGGGAGGTGTAGATACGCAGTATTTT

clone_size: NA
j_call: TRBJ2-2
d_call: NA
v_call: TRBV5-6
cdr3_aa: CASSSWGFNTGELFF
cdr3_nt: TGTGCCAGCAGCTCATGGGGCTTCAACACCGGGGAGCTGTTTTTT

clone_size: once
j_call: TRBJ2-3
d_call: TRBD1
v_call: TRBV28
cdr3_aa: CASSLPGQDPTDTQYF
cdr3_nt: TGTGCCAGCAGTTTACCGGGACAGGACCCCACAGATACGCAGTATTTT

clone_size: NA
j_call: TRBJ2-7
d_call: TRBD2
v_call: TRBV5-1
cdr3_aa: CASSDGGLAGTYEQYF
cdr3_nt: TGCGCCAGCAGCGATGGAGGACTAGCGGGAACCTACGAGCAGTACTTC

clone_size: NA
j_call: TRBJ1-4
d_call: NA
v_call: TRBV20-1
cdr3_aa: CSARVQGGKLFF
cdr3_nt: TGCAGTGCTAGAGTTCAGGGTGGAAAACTGTTTTTT

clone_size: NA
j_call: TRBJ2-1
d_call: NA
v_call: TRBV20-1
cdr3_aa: CSAPGGGYNEQFF
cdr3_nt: TGCAGTGCCCCTGGGGGAGGATACAATGAGCAGTTCTTC

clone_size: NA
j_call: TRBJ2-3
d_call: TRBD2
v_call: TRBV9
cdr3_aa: CAGSSRAGGPTDTQYF
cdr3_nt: TGTGCCGGCAGCAGTAGGGCGGGAGGGCCCACAGATACGCAGTATTTT

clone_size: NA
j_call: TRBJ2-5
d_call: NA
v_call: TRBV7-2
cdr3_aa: CASSSRTWGLTGTQYF
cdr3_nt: TGTGCCAGCAGCTCAAGGACATGGGGCTTGACCGGGACCCAGTACTTC

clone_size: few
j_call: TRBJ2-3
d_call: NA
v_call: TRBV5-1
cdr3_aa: CASSLDGVGTDTQYF
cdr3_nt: TGCGCCAGCAGCTTGGACGGGGTAGGCACAGATACGCAGTATTTT

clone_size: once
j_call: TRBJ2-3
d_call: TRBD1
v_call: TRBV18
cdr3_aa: CAGSALRDSDTDTQYF
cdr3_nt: TGTGCCGGCTCAGCACTTAGGGACAGTGACACAGATACGCAGTATTTT

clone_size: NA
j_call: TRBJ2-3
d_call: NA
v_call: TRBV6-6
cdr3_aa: CASSYLGAPSTDTQYF
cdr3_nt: TGTGCCAGCAGTTACCTAGGGGCCCCTAGCACAGATACGCAGTATTTT

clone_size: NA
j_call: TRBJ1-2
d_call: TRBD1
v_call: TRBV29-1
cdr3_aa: CSPSVAMTGGSVCYGYTF
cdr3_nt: TGCAGCCCCTCCGTGGCAATGACAGGGGGCTCTGTTTGCTATGGCTACACCTTC

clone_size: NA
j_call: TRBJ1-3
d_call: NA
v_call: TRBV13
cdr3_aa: CASSTWTESSGNTIYF
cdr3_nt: TGTGCCAGCAGCACTTGGACGGAGAGCTCTGGAAACACCATATATTTT

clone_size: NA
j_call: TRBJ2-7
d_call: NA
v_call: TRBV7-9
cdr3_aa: CASSWAEPYEQYF
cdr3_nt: TGTGCCAGCAGCTGGGCGGAACCCTACGAGCAGTACTTC

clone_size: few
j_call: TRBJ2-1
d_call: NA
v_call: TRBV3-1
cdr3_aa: CASSTGTGNPGEQFF
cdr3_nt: TGTGCCAGCAGCACCGGGACCGGGAACCCCGGAGAGCAGTTCTTC

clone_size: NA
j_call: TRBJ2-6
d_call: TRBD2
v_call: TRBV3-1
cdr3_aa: CTSRMSGSPPGANVLTF
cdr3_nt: TGTACCAGCAGGATGAGCGGGAGTCCCCCTGGGGCCAACGTCCTGACTTTC

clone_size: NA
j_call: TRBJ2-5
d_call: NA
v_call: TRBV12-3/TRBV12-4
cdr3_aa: CASSLWGTQETQYF
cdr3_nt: TGTGCCAGCAGTCTCTGGGGTACCCAAGAGACCCAGTACTTC

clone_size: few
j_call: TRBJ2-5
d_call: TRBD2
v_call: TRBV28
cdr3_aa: CASSLPLLAGGPTQYF
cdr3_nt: TGTGCCAGCAGCTTGCCCCTATTAGCGGGAGGGCCCACCCAGTACTTC

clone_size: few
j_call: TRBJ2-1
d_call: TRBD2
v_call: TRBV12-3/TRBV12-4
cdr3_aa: CASSLLAVDRQFF
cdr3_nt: TGTGCCAGCAGCCTCCTAGCGGTCGACCGGCAGTTCTTC

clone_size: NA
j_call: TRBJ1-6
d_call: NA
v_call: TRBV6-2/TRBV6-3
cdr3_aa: CASSPGPRSYNSPLHF
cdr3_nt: TGTGCCAGCAGCCCCGGGCCTCGCTCCTATAATTCACCCCTCCACTTT

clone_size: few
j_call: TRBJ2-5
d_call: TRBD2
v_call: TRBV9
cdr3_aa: CASSGGAGLQETQYF
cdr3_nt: TGTGCCAGCAGCGGTGGAGCGGGACTACAAGAGACCCAGTACTTC

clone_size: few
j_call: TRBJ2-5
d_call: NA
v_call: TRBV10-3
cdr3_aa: CAISRLVQETQYF
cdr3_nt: TGTGCCATCAGCAGACTAGTCCAAGAGACCCAGTACTTC

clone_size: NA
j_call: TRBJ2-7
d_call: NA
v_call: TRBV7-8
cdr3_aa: CASSLAARGTDEQYF
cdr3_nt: TGTGCCAGCAGCTTAGCGGCTAGGGGGACCGACGAGCAGTACTTC

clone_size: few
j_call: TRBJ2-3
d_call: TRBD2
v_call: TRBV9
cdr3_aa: CASSVSSGSPDTQYF
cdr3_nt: TGTGCCAGCAGCGTTTCTAGCGGGAGTCCAGATACGCAGTATTTT

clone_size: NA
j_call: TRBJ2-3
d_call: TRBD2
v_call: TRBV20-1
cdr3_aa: CSASWIAGVPPDTQYF
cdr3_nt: TGCAGTGCTAGTTGGATAGCGGGAGTTCCCCCAGATACGCAGTATTTT

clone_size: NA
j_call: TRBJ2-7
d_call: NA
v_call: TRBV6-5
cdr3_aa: CASSYSMRAGFDEQYF
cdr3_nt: TGTGCCAGCAGTTACTCGATGCGAGCGGGTTTTGACGAGCAGTACTTC

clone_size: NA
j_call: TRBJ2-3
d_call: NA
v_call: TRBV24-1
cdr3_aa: CATSDEDQGGEGTDTQYF
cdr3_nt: TGTGCCACCAGTGATGAAGACCAGGGCGGGGAGGGCACAGATACGCAGTATTTT

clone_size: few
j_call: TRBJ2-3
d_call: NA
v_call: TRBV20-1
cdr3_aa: CSARSPPPRFRTDTQYF
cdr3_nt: TGCAGTGCCAGATCCCCCCCGCCTAGATTCCGTACAGATACGCAGTATTTT

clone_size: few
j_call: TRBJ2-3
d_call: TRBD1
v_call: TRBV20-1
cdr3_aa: CSARDWRTGEADTQYF
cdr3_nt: TGCAGTGCTAGAGATTGGAGGACAGGGGAGGCAGATACGCAGTATTTT

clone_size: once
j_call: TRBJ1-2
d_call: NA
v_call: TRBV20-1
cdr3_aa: CSAPYSGAHGYTF
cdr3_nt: TGCAGTGCTCCTTATTCAGGGGCCCATGGCTACACCTTC

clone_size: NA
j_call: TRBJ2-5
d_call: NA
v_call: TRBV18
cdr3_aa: CASSPPQEEETQYF
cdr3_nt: TGTGCCAGCTCACCACCACAGGAGGAAGAGACCCAGTACTTC

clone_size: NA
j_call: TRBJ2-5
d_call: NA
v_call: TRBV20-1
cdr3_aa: CSARDGEGVKKPLETQYF
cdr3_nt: TGCAGTGCTAGAGACGGGGAAGGGGTCAAAAAGCCTTTAGAGACCCAGTACTTC

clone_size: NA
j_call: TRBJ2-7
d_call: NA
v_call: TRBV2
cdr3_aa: CASFQWPPRGYEQYF
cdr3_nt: TGTGCCAGTTTCCAGTGGCCACCACGGGGTTACGAGCAGTACTTC

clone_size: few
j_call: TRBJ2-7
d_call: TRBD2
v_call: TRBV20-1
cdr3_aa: CSAPGGRNIYEQYF
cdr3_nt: TGCAGTGCCCCCGGCGGGAGAAATATCTACGAGCAGTACTTC

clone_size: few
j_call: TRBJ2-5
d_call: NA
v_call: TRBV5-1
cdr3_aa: CASSLVRGAPETQYF
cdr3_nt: TGCGCCAGCAGCTTGGTCAGGGGAGCTCCAGAGACCCAGTACTTC

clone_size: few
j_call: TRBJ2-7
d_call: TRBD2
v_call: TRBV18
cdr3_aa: CASSSPSGTYEQYF
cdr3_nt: TGTGCCAGCTCATCCCCGAGCGGGACCTACGAGCAGTACTTC

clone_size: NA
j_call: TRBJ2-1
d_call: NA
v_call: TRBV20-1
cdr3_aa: CSAPGDSSYNEQFF
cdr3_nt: TGCAGTGCTCCGGGGGACAGCTCCTACAATGAGCAGTTCTTC

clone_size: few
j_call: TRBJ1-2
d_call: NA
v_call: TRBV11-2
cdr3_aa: CASSLAAGYYGYTF
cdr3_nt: TGTGCCAGCAGCTTAGCGGCGGGGTACTATGGCTACACCTTC

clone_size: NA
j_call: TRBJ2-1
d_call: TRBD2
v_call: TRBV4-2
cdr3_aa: CASSQEGPSGNRPNYNEQFF
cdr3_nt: TGTGCCAGCAGCCAAGAGGGGCCTAGCGGGAATCGTCCGAATTACAATGAGCAGTTCTTC

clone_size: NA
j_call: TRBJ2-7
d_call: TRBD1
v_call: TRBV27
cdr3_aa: CASWDRVYEQYF
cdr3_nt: TGTGCCAGTTGGGACAGGGTATACGAGCAGTACTTC

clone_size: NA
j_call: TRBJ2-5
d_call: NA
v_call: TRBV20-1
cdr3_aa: CSARVSGFRETQYF
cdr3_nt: TGCAGTGCTAGGGTCTCTGGGTTCCGAGAGACCCAGTACTTC

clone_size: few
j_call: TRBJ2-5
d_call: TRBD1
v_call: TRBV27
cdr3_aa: CASRQGVVGTQYF
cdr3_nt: TGTGCCAGTCGACAGGGGGTTGTCGGGACCCAGTACTTC

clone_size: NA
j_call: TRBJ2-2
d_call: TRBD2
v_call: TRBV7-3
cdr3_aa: CASSFHGRASTGELFF
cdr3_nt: TGTGCCAGCAGCTTTCACGGGAGGGCCTCCACCGGGGAGCTGTTTTTT

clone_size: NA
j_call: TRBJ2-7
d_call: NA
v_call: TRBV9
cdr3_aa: CASSVSEGEQYF
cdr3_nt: TGTGCCAGCAGCGTATCGGAGGGCGAGCAGTACTTC

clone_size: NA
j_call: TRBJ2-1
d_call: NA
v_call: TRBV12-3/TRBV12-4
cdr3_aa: CASRDREGNEQFF
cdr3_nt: TGTGCCAGCAGGGACAGGGAGGGCAATGAGCAGTTCTTC